The clone carrying this TCR beta chain was observed a handful of times. No antigen is known for it. This sample was included in a study of human T cells and chemical hapten exposure. Study-level findings and limits: Once DPC sensitization occurred, TCRs above 1 in 1000 frequency showed no change.

Unfractionated whole blood yielded the extracted total RNA. V lost 0 bases and J lost 4, with 11 bases in between. The CDR3 length is 15 residues. Germline lookup yields CDR1 SGHRS and CDR2 YFSETQ. The library tagged individual cDNA molecules with unique molecular identifiers. Per the original data handling: Sample TCR totals centred on a median of approximately 95,000, ranging roughly 23,224 to 690,600. A single record per CDR3 protein comes from TCRdb applying MiXCR to the 5' RACE reads. The V and J calls and clone size are TCRdb's, not the authors'. The repertoire holds more than 60,000 distinct CDR3 sequences, with roughly 15% as singletons.

The clonotype originates from a female donor in good health. This chain joins TRBV5-1 and TRBJ1-5; no clear D. Here the CDR3 reads CASSLDGPHNQPQHF. CDR3 coding DNA: TGCGCCAGCAGCTTGGACGGCCCTCATAATCAGCCCCAGCATTTT.